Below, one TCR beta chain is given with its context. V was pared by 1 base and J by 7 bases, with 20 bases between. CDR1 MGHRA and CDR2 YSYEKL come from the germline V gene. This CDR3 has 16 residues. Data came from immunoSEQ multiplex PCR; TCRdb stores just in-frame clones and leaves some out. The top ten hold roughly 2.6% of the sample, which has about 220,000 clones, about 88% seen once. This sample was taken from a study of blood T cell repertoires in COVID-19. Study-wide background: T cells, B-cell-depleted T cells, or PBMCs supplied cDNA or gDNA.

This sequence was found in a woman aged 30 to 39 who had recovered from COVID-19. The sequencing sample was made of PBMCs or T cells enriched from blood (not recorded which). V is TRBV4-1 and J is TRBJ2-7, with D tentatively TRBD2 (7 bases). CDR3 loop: CASSQGLLGGLREQYF. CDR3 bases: TGCGCCAGCAGCCAAGGACTACTGGGGGGGCTCAGAGAGCAGTACTTC.